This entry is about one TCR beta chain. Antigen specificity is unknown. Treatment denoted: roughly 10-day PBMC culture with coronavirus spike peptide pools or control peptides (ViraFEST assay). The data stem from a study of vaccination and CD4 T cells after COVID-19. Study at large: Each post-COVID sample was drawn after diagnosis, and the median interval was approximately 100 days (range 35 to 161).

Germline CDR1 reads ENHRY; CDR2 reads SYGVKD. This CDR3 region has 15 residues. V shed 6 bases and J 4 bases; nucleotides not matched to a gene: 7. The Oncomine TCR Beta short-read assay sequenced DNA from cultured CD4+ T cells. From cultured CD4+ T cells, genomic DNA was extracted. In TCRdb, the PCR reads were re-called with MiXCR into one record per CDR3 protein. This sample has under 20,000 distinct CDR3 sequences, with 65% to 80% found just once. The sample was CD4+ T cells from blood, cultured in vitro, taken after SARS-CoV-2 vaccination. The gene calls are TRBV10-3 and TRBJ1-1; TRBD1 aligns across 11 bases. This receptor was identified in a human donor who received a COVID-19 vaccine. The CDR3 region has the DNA TGTGCCATCAGCCGGACAGGGGGCGCGGTCACTGAAGCTTTCTTT. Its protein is CAISRTGGAVTEAFF.